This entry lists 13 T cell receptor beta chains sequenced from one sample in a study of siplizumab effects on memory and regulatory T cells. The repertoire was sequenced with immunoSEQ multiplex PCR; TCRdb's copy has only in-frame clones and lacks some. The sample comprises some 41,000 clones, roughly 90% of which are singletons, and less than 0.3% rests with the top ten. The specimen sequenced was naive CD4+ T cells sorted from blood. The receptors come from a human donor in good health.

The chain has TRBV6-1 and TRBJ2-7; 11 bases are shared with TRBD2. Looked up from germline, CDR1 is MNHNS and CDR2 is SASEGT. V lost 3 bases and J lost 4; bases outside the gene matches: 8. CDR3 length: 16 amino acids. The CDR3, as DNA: TGTGCCAGCAGTGACTTACTAGCGGGAGATCCTTACGAGCAGTACTTC. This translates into CASSDLLAGDPYEQYF.

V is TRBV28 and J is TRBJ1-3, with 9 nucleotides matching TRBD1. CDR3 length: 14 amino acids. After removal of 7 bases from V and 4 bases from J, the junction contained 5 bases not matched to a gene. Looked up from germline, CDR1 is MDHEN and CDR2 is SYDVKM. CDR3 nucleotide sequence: TGTGCCAGCATTACAGGGGGCGCGGGAAACACCATATATTTT. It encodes CASITGGAGNTIYF.

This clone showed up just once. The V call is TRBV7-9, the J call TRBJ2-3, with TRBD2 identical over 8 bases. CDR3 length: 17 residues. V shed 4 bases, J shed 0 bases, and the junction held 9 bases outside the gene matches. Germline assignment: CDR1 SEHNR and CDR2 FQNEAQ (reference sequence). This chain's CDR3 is CASSWRGAGSSTDTQYF. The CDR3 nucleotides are TGTGCCAGCAGCTGGCGGGGGGCCGGATCTAGCACAGATACGCAGTATTTT. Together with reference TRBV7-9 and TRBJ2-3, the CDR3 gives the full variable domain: DTGVSQNPRHKITKRGQNVTFRCDPISEHNRLYWYRQTLGQGPEFLTYFQNEAQLEKSRLLSDRFSAERPKGSFSTLEIQRTEQGDSAMYLCASSWRGAGSSTDTQYFGPGTRLTVL.

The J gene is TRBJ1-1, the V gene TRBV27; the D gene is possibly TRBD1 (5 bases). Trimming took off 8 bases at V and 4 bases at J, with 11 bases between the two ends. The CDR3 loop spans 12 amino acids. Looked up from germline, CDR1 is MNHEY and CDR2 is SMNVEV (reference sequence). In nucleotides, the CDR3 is TGTGCCAGCGTTTCTGGGGGCACTGAAGCTTTCTTT. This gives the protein CASVSGGTEAFF.

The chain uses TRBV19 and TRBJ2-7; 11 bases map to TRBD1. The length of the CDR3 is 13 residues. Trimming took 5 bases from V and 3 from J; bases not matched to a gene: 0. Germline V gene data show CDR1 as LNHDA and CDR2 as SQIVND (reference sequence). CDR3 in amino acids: CASSGTGGYEQYF. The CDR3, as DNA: TGTGCCAGTAGTGGGACAGGGGGCTACGAGCAGTACTTC.

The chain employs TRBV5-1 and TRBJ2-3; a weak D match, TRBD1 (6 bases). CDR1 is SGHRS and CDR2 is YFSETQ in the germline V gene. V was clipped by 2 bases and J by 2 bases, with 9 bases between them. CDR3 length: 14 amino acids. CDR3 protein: CASSFQGSTDTQYF. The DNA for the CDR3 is TGCGCCAGCAGCTTTCAGGGGTCCACAGATACGCAGTATTTT.

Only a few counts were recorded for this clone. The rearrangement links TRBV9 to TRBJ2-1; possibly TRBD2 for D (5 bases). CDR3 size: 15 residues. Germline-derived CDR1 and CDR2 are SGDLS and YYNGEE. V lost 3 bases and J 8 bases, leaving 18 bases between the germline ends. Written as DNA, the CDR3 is TGTGCCAGCAGCGGGAGAGAGGGAGCTACGGATGAGCAGTTCTTC. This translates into CASSGREGATDEQFF.

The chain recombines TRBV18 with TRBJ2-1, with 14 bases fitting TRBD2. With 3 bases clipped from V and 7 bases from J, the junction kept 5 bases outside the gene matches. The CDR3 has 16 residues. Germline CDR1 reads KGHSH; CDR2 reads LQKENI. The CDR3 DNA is TGTGCCAGCTCACCGGGACTAGCGGGAGTAGGAAATGAGCAGTTCTTC. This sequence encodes CASSPGLAGVGNEQFF. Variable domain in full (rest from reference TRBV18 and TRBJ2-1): NAGVMQNPRHLVRRRGQEARLRCSPMKGHSHVYWYRQLPEEGLKFMVYLQKENIIDESGMPKERFSAEFPKEGPSILRIQQVVRGDSAAYFCASSPGLAGVGNEQFFGPGTRLTVL.

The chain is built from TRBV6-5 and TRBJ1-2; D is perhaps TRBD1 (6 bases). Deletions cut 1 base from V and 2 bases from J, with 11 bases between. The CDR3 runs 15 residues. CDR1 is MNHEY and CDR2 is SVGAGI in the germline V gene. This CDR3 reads CASSYYRALNYGYTF. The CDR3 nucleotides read TGTGCCAGCAGTTACTACAGGGCTCTAAACTATGGCTACACCTTC.

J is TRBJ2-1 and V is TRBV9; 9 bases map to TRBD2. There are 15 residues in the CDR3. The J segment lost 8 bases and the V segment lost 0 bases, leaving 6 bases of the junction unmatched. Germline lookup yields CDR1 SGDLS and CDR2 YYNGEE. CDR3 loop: CASSVGWLAGYEQFF. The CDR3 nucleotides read TGTGCCAGCAGCGTAGGTTGGCTAGCGGGATATGAGCAGTTCTTC.

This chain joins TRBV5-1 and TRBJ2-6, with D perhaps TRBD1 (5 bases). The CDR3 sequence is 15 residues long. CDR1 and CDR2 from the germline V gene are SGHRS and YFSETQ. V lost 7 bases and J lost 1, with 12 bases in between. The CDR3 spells CASRTGDSGANVLTF. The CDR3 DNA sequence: TGCGCCAGCCGAACAGGAGATTCTGGGGCCAACGTCCTGACTTTC.

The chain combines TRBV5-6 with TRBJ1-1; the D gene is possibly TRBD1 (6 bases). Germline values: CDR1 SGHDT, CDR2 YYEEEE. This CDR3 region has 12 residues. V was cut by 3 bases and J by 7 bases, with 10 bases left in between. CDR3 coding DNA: TGTGCCAGCAGCTCACAGGGTGGTGAAGCTTTCTTT. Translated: CASSSQGGEAFF. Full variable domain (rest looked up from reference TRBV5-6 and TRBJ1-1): DAGVTQSPTHLIKTRGQQVTLRCSPKSGHDTVSWYQQALGQGPQFIFQYYEEEERQRGNFPDRFSGHQFPNYSSELNVNALLLGDSALYLCASSSQGGEAFFGQGTRLTVV.

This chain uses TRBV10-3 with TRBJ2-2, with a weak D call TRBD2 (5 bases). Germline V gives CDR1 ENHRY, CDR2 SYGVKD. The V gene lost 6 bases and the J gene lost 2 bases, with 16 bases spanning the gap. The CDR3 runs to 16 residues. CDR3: CAIRTNPGFNTGELFF. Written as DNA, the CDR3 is TGTGCCATCAGGACGAATCCGGGATTCAACACCGGGGAGCTGTTTTTT.